This TCR beta chain was sequenced for a study of vaccination and CD4 T cells after COVID-19 (dated by TCRdb to 2022 to 2024). With respect to the entire study: Convalescent patients had a positive SARS-CoV-2 result on nasal swab PCR, and of these patients, fewer than ten had mild disease and one had severe disease. The convalescent cohort comprised six males and four females, including two Hispanic individuals, seven Caucasians, two Asians and one multiracial person. Participants received two doses of either the Pfizer-BioNTech BNT162b2 vaccine (n=8) or the Moderna mRNA-1273 vaccine (n=2). Post-COVID blood samples from convalescent patients were collected a median of around 100 days after diagnosis, with a range of 35 to 161 days. Post-vaccine blood samples were collected a median of about 72 days after the second vaccine dose, ranging from roughly 14 to 241 days. For stimulating the cultures, overlapping spike peptide pools were used, derived from SARS-CoV-2 as well as from the common cold coronaviruses HCoV-NL63, HCoV-OC43 and HCoV-229E. In control cultures, a CEFX viral epitope pool was used as positive control, an HIV-1 Nef peptide pool was used as negative control, or no peptide was added. The spike-specific CD4+ TCR repertoire was compared before and after mRNA vaccination in around ten COVID-19 convalescent patients and a handful of infection-naive healthy vaccine recipients.

Of note for this clonotype: No cognate antigen has been identified for it. Base qualities are missing; no much larger clone stands one base away.

Libraries were built with PCR. TCR sequencing of DNA from cultured CD4+ T cells used the Oncomine TCR Beta short-read assay at the Johns Hopkins FTIC core. Genomic DNA was extracted from the cultured CD4+ T cells with the QIAamp micro DNA kit. The Oncomine TCR Beta libraries from cultured CD4+ T cells were pooled using unique dual indexes and then sequenced on an Illumina iSeq 100. The source study handled its data this way. Non-productive sequences were removed, and CDR3s that did not start with C, did not end with F or W, or were shorter than 7 amino acids were discarded. Antigen-specific clonotypes were identified using the MANAFEST web application through comparison of peptide-stimulated wells with reference and other culture wells. To be called positive, a clone needed an FDR below 0.05, an odds ratio above 5, and a productive frequency above 0.1% in at least two of three replicate wells. Cross-reactive clonotypes were defined as significantly expanded in both SARS-CoV-2 spike wells and at least one common cold coronavirus spike condition. CDR3 homology was assessed with Levenshtein distances (stringdist) and unrooted phylogenetic trees (ape) in R version 3.6.1. TCRdb reran the public reads through fastp at Q25 and MiXCR, keeping productive beta chains. Each entry is one CDR3 protein sequence, shown with its most common DNA and genes. For this entry, the V and J calls and clone size follow TCRdb and not the study's own pipeline. The sample table holds around 20,000 distinct CDR3 sequences, of which 44% were seen once. The top ten hold roughly 25% of the sample.

Overall study results and their limits: Although the median number of SARS-CoV-2-reactive clonotypes went up from more than 20 after infection to more than 30 after vaccination, the increase was not significant. In convalescent patients, nearly all vaccine-specific clones (304 of 307) were found to be mono-reactive for SARS-CoV-2 spike rather than cross-reactive with common cold coronaviruses. Among the post-vaccine SARS-CoV-2-reactive clones in convalescent patients, a median around 90% showed up only after vaccination, which suggests vaccine-specific priming. The study included relatively few convalescent patients and did not analyze early timepoints after natural infection.

From the cysteine through the phenylalanine, the CDR3 covers 14 amino acids. The retained sequence is limited to the CDR3, 42 bases, with the frame set at the first base. The germline V gene encodes CDR1 SGHNT and CDR2 YENEEA. V and J lose 1 base and 0 bases, and a span of 7 bases separates them. The intended sense of this specimen's treatment or condition label: roughly ten-day PBMC culture with coronavirus spike peptide pools or control peptides (ViraFEST assay). The ViraFEST assay, used in the study, expanded antigen-specific T cells with peptide pools and then identified the expanded clonotypes through TCR sequencing. The convalescent patients' positive SARS-CoV-2 PCR tests were from March to December 2020, which was before the Alpha, Beta and Delta variants emerged in the United States. Approximately 1.8 million PBMCs per well were cultured in IMDM with roughly 5.2% human AB serum and about 9.2 IU/ml IL-2, plus 10 ug/ml peptide pools. On days 3 and 7, half of the culture medium was replaced with fresh IL-2-containing medium. After 10 days of culture, CD4+ T cells were isolated by negative selection with the EasySep CD4+ T cell isolation kit. Ficoll-Paque Plus gradient centrifugation was used to isolate PBMCs from whole blood, and the isolated PBMCs were then either used fresh or cryopreserved at -140C. Culture conditions were generally each tested in triplicate wells.

The source material was CD4+ T cells from blood, cultured in vitro, sampled before SARS-CoV-2 vaccination. This receptor was obtained from a human donor who had recovered from COVID-19. Recombination connected TRBV11-3 to TRBJ2-7; the D gene assignment is ambiguous. The nucleotide sequence is TGTGCCAGCAGCTTAGCGGCCGGCTCCTACGAGCAGTACTTC. Its protein reads: CASSLAAGSYEQYF.